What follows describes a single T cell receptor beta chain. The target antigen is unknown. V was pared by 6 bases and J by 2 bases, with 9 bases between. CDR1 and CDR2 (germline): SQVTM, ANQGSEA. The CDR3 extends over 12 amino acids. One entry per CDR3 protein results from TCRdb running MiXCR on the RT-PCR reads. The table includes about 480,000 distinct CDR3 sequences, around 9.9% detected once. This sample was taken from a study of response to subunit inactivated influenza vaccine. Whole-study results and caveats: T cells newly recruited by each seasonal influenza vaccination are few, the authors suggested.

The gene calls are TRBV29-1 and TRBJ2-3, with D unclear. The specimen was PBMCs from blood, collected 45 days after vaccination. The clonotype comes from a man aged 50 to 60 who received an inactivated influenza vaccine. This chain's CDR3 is CSVPHYTDTQYF. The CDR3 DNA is TGCAGCGTCCCCCACTACACAGATACGCAGTATTTT.